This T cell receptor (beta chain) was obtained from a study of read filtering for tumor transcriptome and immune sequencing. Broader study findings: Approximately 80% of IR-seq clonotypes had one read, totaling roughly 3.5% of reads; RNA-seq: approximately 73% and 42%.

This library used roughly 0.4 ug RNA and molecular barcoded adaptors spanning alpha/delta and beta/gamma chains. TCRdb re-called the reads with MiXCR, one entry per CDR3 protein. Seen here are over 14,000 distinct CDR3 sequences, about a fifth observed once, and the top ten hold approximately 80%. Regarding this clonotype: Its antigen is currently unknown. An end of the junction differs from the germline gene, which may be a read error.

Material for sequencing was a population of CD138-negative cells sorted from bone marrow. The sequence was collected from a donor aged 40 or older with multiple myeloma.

The CDR3 is CASSFWLAGGTGTQYF. In DNA form, the CDR3 reads TGTGCCAGCAGTTTTTGGCTAGCGGGGGGTACAGGTACGCAGTATTTT. V is TRBV27 and J is TRBJ2-3, with 11 bases that match TRBD2. CDR1 is MNHEY, CDR2 SMNVEV, per germline (reference sequence). The CDR3 is 16 amino acids.